Presented here are 25 T cell receptor beta chains from one specimen sequenced in a study of CXCR3-negative and CXCR3-positive naive CD8 T cells. The libraries of TRB cDNA were constructed through 5' RACE using UMI labels. Reanalyzing the 5' RACE reads, TCRdb keeps one entry per CDR3 protein, without DNA. This sample contains 65,000 to 75,000 distinct CDR3 sequences. General study results and limits: More hydrophobic TRB CDR3s were found in CXCR3-positive naive cells than in CXCR3-negative naive cells.

No antigen is known for these receptors. Material: naive CXCR3+ CD8+ T cells from blood. Subset here: CD45RO-CCR7+CD27+CD95- naive CD8+ T cells expressing CXCR3 (TNR3+). The receptors shown here come from a human donor in good health. Some clones in this sample may be carry-over from other donors' samples.

The gene calls are TRBV2 and TRBJ2-5; TCRdb names TRBD2, which stays unverified in the absence of DNA. This CDR3 region has 13 residues. Germline V gene lookup returns CDR1 SNHLY and CDR2 FYNNEI. The CDR3 sequence: CASSDVAVETQYF.

The chain joins TRBV19 to TRBJ2-7; the D call of TRBD1 rests on TCRdb alone, since no DNA is present to check it. CDR1 and CDR2 (germline): LNHDA, SQIVND (reference sequence). CDR3 length equals 12 residues. The CDR3 reads CASSPTGNEQYF.

The chain links TRBV7-3 to TRBJ1-1; the D call from TCRdb, TRBD1, cannot be confirmed without DNA. CDR1 and CDR2 (germline): SGHTA, FQGTGA. This CDR3 spans 19 amino acids. The chain's CDR3 is CASSSSGTGGAMVGTEAFF.

V gene TRBV7-9 combines with J gene TRBJ1-2; TCRdb's assignment of TRBD1 cannot be checked, as there is no DNA. CDR1 SEHNR and CDR2 FQNEAQ come from the germline V gene (reference sequence). The CDR3 length is 15 residues. CDR3 in amino acids: CASSSPATVNYGYTF.

The rearrangement joins TRBV9 to TRBJ2-7. This CDR3 spans 15 amino acids. From germline, CDR1 is SGDLS and CDR2 YYNGEE. The CDR3 reads CASSVDWTGLYEQYF. Complete variable domain (other parts from reference TRBV9 and TRBJ2-7): DSGVTQTPKHLITATGQRVTLRCSPRSGDLSVYWYQQSLDQGLQFLIQYYNGEERAKGNILERFSAQQFPDLHSELNLSSLELGDSALYFCASSVDWTGLYEQYFGPGTRLTVT.

The rearrangement links TRBV25-1 to TRBJ2-1; lacking DNA, the TRBD1 call made by TCRdb goes unchecked. Germline CDR1 MGHDK, CDR2 SYGVNS. CDR3 length: 15 amino acids. The CDR3 protein is CASSESRGSLNEQFF.

J is TRBJ2-6 and V is TRBV7-3; TCRdb returns TRBD1, unconfirmable since there is no DNA. Germline CDR1 SGHTA, CDR2 FQGTGA. This CDR3 has 19 residues. CDR3 sequence reads: CASTDTMDRGISGANVLTF.

The chain employs TRBV29-1 and TRBJ2-1. This CDR3 comprises 12 residues. CDR1 SQVTM and CDR2 ANQGSEA come from the germline V gene. The CDR3 is CSVEVRGYEQFF.

This chain uses TRBV6-2 or TRBV6-3 with TRBJ2-7; TCRdb picks TRBD2, but there is no DNA to check that call. Germline values: CDR1 MNHEY, CDR2 SVGEGT. The CDR3 covers 15 residues. CDR3 sequence: CASSYSTSGGYEQYF.

The chain couples TRBV20-1 to TRBJ1-1; TCRdb's D call of TRBD1 is untestable without DNA. Germline V lookup: CDR1 DFQATT, CDR2 SNEGSKA (reference sequence). CDR3 length equals 14 residues. The CDR3 region is CSASPLDRNTEAFF.

This chain links TRBV12-5 with TRBJ2-5; without DNA, the TCRdb call of TRBD1 cannot be checked. This CDR3 is built from 13 residues. The germline V gene encodes CDR1 LGHNT and CDR2 FRNRAP. Here the CDR3 reads CASGPTGPETQYF.

The V call is TRBV20-1, the J call TRBJ2-7. The CDR3 sequence is 13 residues long. CDR1 DFQATT and CDR2 SNEGSKA come from the germline V gene (reference sequence). CDR3 amino acids: CSARGTSAYEQYF.

The chain has TRBV6-2 or TRBV6-3 and TRBJ2-7. Looked up from germline, CDR1 is MNHEY and CDR2 is SVGEGT. There are 11 residues in the CDR3. CDR3 protein: CATTLSYEQYF.

This chain connects TRBV12-3 or TRBV12-4 to TRBJ2-7; the TCRdb call, TRBD1, lacks DNA for checking. The CDR3 is made up of 15 amino acids. The CDR3 loop reads CASKKSGTDPYEQYF.

The rearrangement links TRBV7-3 to TRBJ1-1. CDR3 length: 14 amino acids. CDR1 and CDR2 from the germline V gene are SGHTA and FQGTGA. Here the CDR3 reads CATKRDRMNTEAFF.

V is TRBV4-3 and J is TRBJ2-7; checking the TCRdb D call of TRBD2 is not possible without DNA. Per germline, CDR1 LGHNA and CDR2 YSLEER. This CDR3 comprises 14 residues. CDR3 sequence: CASSHGTSDYEQYF.

The chain has TRBV15 and TRBJ2-3; TCRdb designates TRBD2, a call that cannot be tested without DNA. The CDR3 has 16 amino acids. Germline-derived CDR1 and CDR2 are LNHNV and YYDKDF (reference sequence). The CDR3 is CATSREGGWLADTQYF.

The CDR3 protein is CASSYSIVVSDEQFF. The chain is built from TRBV6-2 or TRBV6-3 and TRBJ2-1. Germline CDR1 MNHEY, CDR2 SVGEGT. This CDR3 is 15 amino acids long.

The rearrangement uses TRBV6-2 or TRBV6-3 and TRBJ1-1; the TRBD1 assignment by TCRdb is unverifiable without DNA. Looked up from germline, CDR1 is MNHEY and CDR2 is SVGEGT. CDR3 size: 14 residues. The CDR3 loop reads CASSRTGGNTEAFF.

The chain employs TRBV28 and TRBJ2-5. This CDR3 has 14 residues. Per the germline V gene, CDR1 is MDHEN and CDR2 is SYDVKM. This chain's CDR3 is CASSFSSVAETQYF.

The V and J genes are TRBV12-3 or TRBV12-4 and TRBJ2-6; the TCRdb D gene call, TRBD2, has no DNA to confirm it. The CDR3 loop spans 18 amino acids. The CDR3 spells CASTDSPGAHSGANVLTF.

The chain is built from TRBV29-1 and TRBJ1-5; without DNA, the TCRdb call of TRBD1 cannot be checked. The CDR3 extends over 16 amino acids. Germline V gene lookup returns CDR1 SQVTM and CDR2 ANQGSEA. CDR3 amino acids: CSVAWAGAILNQPQHF.

The CDR3 loop reads CASSQDFILAPGTNEKLFF. The chain combines TRBV4-2 with TRBJ1-4. CDR3 length: 19 amino acids. Germline values: CDR1 LGHNA, CDR2 YNFKEQ.

The genes are TRBV13 and TRBJ2-7. Germline loops: CDR1 PRHDT, CDR2 FYEKMQ (reference sequence). This CDR3 has 14 residues. CDR3: CASSLGGSTYEQYF.

The chain employs TRBV7-9 and TRBJ2-5; the TCRdb call, TRBD2, lacks DNA for checking. This CDR3 comprises 16 residues. Germline V gene data show CDR1 as SEHNR and CDR2 as FQNEAQ (reference sequence). This CDR3 is CASSGPYEPRGKTQYF. The variable domain in full, completed from reference TRBV7-9 and TRBJ2-5, reads DTGVSQNPRHKITKRGQNVTFRCDPISEHNRLYWYRQTLGQGPEFLTYFQNEAQLEKSRLLSDRFSAERPKGSFSTLEIQRTEQGDSAMYLCASSGPYEPRGKTQYFGPGTRLLVL.